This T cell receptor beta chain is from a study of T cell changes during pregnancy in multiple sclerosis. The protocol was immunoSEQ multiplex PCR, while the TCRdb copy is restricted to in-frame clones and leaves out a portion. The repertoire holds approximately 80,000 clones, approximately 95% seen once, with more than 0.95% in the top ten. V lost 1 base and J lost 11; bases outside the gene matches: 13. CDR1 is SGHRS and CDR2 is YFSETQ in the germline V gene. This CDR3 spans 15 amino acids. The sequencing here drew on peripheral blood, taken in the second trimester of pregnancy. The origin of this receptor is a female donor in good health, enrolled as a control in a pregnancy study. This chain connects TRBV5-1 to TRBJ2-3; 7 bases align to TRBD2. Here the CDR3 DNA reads TGCGCCAGCAGCTTGTCTAGCGGTAGGGGCGAGGGGCAGTATTTT. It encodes CASSLSSGRGEGQYF.